These T cell receptor beta chains were read from a single sample in a study of T cell changes during pregnancy in multiple sclerosis. Libraries were prepared by immunoSEQ multiplex PCR; TCRdb keeps only in-frame clonotypes and omits some of them. Counted here are 18,000 or so clones, about nine tenths occurring once; the ten biggest clones make up about 13%. This sample comprised CD8+ T cells from peripheral blood mononuclear cells, obtained in the third trimester of pregnancy. The receptors originated from a female donor in good health, enrolled as a control in a pregnancy study. CDR3s include the opening cysteine and the closing phenylalanine or tryptophan.

TRBV2,CASSDTLTGEAFF
TRBV2,CASSDGGYEQYF
TRBV19,CASMIRGGTGELFF
TRBV14,CASSPVGQGNTQYF
TRBV14,CASSPLGDSSNEKLFF
TRBV6-7,CALGGRMTFF
TRBV6-5,CASSSGQGGHNEQFF
TRBV28,CASSPSDRVGEAFF
TRBV9,CASSPWTSGTNEQYF
TRBV12-5,CASGDMDRGETQYF
TRBV9,CASSVEDRGTDTQYF
TRBV28,CASSFSPTSSNNYEQYF
TRBV28,CASRDRGSYEQYF
TRBV11-2,CASSLALGLAGTLAQYF
TRBV7-9,CASSVDRGDSEETQYF
TRBV4-3,CASSQDYSGGANEQFF
TRBV28,CASITGNQPQHF
TRBV7-3,CASSLRGSNQPQHF
TRBV2,CASSDEVIVEKLFF
TRBV6-4,CASSDAGGNTGELFF
TRBV30,CARGGGGGQFF
TRBV28,CASGGLLNTEAFF
TRBV7-8,CASSAGPGKSGYTF
TRBV11-2,CASSLGGRSEQYF
TRBV28,CASRHPGQGAHTIYF
TRBV27,CASSPFGGPYEQYF
TRBV28,CASSFPPGVRNQPQHF
TRBV6-1,CASSEWPGGAGETQYF
TRBV7-8,CASSLGVAQPQHF
TRBV9,CASSSSGGTGSYEQYF
TRBV6-4,CASSDSSTGSSDYTF
TRBV7-9,CASSFDFGTQKNIQYF
TRBV28,CASSPPQGRNSPLHF
TRBV30,CAWSEDRLENEKLFF
TRBV27,CASSFSSNQPQHF
TRBV30,CAWSLAGGPHEQYF
TRBV15,CATSRDGHLSNQPQHF
TRBV5-5,CASSSLGGTPDTQYF
TRBV6-1,CASSAGTGNMHYGYTF
TRBV11-2,CASSQLYRDREYEQYF
TRBV6-1,CASVLAGASNEQFF
TRBV2,CASRPRDSDASATNEKLFF
TRBV6-5,CASRPTGGKGYTF
TRBV6-1,CASTLSGGAIDEQYF
TRBV2,CASIHESSYEQYF
TRBV5-6,CASTVLAGGYNEQFF
TRBV2,CASRRTGTNYGYTF